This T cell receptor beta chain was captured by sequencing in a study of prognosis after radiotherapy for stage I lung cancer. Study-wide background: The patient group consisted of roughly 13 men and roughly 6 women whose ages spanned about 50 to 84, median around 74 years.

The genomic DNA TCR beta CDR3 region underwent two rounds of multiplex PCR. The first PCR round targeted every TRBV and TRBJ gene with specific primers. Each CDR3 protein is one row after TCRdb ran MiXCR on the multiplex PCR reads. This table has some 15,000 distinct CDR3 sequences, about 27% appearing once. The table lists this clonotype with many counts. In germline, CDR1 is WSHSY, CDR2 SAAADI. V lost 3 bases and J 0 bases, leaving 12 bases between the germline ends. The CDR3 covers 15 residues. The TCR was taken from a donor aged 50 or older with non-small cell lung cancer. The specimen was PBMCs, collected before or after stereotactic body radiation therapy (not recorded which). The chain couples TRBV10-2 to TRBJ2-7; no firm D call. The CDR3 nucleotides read TGCGCCAGCAGTGACGTAGCTTTGGTCTCCTACGAGCAGTACTTC. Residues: CASSDVALVSYEQYF.